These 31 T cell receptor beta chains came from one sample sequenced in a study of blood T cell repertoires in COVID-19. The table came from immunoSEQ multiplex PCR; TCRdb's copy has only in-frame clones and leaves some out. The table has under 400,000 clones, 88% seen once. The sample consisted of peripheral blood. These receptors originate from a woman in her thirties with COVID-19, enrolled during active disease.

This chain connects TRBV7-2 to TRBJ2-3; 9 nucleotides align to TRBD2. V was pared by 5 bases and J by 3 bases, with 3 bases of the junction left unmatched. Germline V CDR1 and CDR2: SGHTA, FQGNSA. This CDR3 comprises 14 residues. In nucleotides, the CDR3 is TGTGCCAGCAGCCGCGGGGGGGTTACAGATACGCAGTATTTT. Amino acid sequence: CASSRGGVTDTQYF.

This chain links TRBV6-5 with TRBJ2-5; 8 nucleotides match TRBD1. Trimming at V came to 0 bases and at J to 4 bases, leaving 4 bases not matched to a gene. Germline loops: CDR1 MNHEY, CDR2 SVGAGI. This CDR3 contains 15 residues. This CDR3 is CASSYSTGVGETQYF. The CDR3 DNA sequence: TGTGCCAGCAGTTACTCGACAGGGGTCGGAGAGACCCAGTACTTC.

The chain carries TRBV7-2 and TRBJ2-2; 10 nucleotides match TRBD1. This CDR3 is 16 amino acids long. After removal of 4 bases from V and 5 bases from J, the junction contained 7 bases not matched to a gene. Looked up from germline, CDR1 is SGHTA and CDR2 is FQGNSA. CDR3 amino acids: CASSYRQGAGTGELFF. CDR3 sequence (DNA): TGTGCCAGCAGCTACCGACAGGGGGCGGGGACCGGGGAGCTGTTTTTT.

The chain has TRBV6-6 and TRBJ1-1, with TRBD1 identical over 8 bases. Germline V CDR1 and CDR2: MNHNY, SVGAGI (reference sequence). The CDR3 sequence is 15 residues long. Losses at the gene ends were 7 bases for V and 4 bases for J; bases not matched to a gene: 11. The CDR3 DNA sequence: TGTGCCAGCACCCCCCCGACAGGGGCGGGCACTGAAGCTTTCTTT. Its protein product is CASTPPTGAGTEAFF.

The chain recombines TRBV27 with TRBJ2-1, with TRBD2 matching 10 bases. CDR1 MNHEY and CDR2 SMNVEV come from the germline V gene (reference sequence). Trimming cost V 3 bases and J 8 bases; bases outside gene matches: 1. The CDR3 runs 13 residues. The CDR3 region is CASSFSGGHEQFF. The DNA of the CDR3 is TGTGCCAGCAGTTTTAGCGGGGGGCATGAGCAGTTCTTC.

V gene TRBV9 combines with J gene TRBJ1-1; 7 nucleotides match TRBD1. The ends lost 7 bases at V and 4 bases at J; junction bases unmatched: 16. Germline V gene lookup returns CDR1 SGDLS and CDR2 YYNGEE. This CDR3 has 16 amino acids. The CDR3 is CASLFSLNRGGTEAFF. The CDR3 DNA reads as TGTGCCAGCCTATTCTCCCTTAACAGGGGCGGCACTGAAGCTTTCTTT.

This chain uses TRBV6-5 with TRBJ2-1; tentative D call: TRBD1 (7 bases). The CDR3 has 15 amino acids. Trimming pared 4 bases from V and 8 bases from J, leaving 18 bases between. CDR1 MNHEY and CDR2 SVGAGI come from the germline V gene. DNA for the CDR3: TGTGCCAGCAGTTCCCGAGGAGGGGGCTCCGATGAGCAGTTCTTC. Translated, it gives CASSSRGGGSDEQFF.

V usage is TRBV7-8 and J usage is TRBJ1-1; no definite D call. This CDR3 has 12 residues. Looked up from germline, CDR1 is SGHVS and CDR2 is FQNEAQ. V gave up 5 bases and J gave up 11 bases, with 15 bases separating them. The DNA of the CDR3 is TGTGCCAGCAGCCAAGACCGAGGCGGGGCTTTCTTT. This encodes CASSQDRGGAFF.

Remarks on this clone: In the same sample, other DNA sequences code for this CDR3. The CDR3 DNA sequence: TGTGCCAGCAGTTTAGGGACAGGGTACAATGAGCAGTTCTTC. Translated: CASSLGTGYNEQFF. The V and J genes are TRBV27 and TRBJ2-1; 9 nucleotides line up with TRBD1. CDR1 MNHEY and CDR2 SMNVEV come from the germline V gene (reference sequence). V lost 2 bases, J lost 4 bases, and 0 bases stayed unmatched. This CDR3 has 14 amino acids.

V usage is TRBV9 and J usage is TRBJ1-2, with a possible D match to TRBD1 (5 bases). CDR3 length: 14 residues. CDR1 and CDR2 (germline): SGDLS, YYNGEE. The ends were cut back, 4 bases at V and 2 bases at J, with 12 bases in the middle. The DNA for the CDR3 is TGTGCCAGCAGCCCCGGGAGGGGCAACTATGGCTACACCTTC. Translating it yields CASSPGRGNYGYTF.

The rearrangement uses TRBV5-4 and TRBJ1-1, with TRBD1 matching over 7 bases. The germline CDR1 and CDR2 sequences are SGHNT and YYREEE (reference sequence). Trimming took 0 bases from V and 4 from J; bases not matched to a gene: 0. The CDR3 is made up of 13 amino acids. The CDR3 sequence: CASSLDRGTEAFF. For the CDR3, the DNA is TGTGCCAGCAGCTTGGACAGGGGCACTGAAGCTTTCTTT.

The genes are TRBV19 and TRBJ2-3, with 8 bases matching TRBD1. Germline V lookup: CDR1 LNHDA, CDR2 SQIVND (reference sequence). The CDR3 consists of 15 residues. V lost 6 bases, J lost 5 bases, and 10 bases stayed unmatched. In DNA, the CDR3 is TGTGCCAGTAGCGCCGACAGGGGAGTTCAAGATACGCAGTATTTT. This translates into CASSADRGVQDTQYF.

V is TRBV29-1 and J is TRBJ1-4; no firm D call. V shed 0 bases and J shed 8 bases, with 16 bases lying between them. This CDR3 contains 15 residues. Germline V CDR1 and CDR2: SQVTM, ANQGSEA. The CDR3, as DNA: TGCAGCGTTGAAGAGGCAGAGGGCCAAAGGGAAAAACTGTTTTTT. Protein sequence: CSVEEAEGQREKLFF.

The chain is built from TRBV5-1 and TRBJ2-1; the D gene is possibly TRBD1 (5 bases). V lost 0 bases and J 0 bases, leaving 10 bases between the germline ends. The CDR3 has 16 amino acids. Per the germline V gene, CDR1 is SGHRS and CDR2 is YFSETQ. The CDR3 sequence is CASSLDRFGSYNEQFF. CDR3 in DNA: TGCGCCAGCAGCTTGGACAGGTTCGGCTCCTACAATGAGCAGTTCTTC.

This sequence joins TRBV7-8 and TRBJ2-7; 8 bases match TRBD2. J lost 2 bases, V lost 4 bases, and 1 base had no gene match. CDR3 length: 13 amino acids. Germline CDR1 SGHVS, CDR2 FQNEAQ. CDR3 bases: TGTGCCAGCAGCTATAGCGGGGCCTACGAGCAGTACGTC. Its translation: CASSYSGAYEQYV.

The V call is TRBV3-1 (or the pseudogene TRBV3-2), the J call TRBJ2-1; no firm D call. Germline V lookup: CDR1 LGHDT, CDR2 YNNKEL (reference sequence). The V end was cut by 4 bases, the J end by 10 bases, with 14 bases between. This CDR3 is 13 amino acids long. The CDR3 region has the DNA TGTGCCAGCAGCCCCCGGCTGATCGGGGAGCAGTTCTTC. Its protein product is CASSPRLIGEQFF.

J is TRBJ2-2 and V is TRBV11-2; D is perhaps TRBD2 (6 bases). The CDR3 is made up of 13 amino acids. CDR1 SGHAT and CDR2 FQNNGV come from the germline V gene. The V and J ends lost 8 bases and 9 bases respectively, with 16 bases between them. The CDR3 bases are TGTGCCAGCTACTCCCTGCGGGACCGGGAGCTGTTTTTT. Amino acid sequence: CASYSLRDRELFF.

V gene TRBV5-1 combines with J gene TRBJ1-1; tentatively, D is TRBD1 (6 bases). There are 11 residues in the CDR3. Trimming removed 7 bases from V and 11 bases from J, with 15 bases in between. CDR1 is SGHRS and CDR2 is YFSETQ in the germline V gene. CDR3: CASSDRGGAFF. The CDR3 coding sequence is TGCGCCAGCTCCGACCGGGGGGGCGCTTTCTTT.

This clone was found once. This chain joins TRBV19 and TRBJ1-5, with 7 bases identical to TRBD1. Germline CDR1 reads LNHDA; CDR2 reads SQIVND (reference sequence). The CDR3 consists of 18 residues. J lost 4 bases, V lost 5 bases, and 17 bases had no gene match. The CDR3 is CASSYSRTRRGLNQPQHF. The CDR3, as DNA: TGTGCCAGTAGTTATTCCCGAACGCGGAGGGGGCTTAATCAGCCCCAGCATTTT.

The CDR3 DNA follows: TGTGCCAGCTCACCACCGGGGCTCCGTGCAGATACGCAGTATTTT. Its protein is CASSPPGLRADTQYF. The chain links TRBV18 to TRBJ2-3; tentatively, D is TRBD1 (5 bases). This CDR3 is 15 amino acids long. V gave up 0 bases and J gave up 4 bases, with 11 bases separating them. CDR1 and CDR2 from the germline V gene are KGHSH and LQKENI.

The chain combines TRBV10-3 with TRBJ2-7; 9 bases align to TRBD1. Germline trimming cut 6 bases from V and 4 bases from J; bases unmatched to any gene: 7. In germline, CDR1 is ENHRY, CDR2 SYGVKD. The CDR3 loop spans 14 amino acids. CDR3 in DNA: TGTGCCATCAGCGCCGGGACAGGGAAATACGAGCAGTACTTC. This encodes CAISAGTGKYEQYF.

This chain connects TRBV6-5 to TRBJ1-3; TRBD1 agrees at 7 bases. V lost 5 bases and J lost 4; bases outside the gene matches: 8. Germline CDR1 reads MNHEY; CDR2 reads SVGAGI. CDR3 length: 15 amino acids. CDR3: CASSPAGGSGNTIYF. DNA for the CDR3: TGTGCCAGCAGTCCCGCAGGGGGTAGCGGAAACACCATATATTTT.

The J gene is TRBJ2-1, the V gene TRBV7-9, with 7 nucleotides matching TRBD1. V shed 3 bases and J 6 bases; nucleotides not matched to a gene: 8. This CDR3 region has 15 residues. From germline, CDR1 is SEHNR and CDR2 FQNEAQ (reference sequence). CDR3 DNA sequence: TGTGCCAGCAGCTTCAGACAGGGTGGGACCAATGAGCAGTTCTTC. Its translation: CASSFRQGGTNEQFF.

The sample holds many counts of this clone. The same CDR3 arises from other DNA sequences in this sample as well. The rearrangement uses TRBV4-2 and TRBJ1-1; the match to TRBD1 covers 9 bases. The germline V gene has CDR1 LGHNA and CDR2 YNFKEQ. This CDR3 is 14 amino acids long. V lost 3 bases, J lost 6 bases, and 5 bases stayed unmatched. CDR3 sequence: CASSQRDRVSEAFF. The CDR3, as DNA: TGTGCCAGCAGCCAGCGGGACAGGGTATCTGAAGCTTTCTTT.

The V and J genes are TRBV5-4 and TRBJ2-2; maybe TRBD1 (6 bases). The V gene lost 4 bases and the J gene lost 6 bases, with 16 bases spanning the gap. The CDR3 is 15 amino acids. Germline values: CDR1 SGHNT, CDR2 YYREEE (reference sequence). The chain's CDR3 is CASSTGQPGPGELFF. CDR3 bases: TGTGCCAGCAGCACAGGGCAACCCGGTCCCGGGGAGCTGTTTTTT.

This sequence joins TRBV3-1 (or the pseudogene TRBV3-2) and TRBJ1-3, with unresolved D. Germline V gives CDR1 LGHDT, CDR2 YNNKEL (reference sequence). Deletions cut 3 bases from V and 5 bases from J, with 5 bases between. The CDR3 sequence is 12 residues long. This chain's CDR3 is CASSQSRNTIYF. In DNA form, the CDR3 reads TGTGCCAGCAGCCAGTCTCGAAACACCATATATTTT.

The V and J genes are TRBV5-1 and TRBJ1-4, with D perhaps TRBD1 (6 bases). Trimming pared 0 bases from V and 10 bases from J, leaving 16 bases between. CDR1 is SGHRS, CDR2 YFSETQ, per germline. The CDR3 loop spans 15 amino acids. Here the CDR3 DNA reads TGCGCCAGCAGCTTGGCCGTGGGGGCAGAGCGAAAACTGTTTTTT. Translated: CASSLAVGAERKLFF.

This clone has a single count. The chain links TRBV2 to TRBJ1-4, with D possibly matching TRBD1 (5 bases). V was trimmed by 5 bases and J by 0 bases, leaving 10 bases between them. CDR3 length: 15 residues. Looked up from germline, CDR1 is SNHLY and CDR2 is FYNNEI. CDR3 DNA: TGTGCCAGCAGTCCCTCCAGGGCAACTAATGAAAAACTGTTTTTT. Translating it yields CASSPSRATNEKLFF.

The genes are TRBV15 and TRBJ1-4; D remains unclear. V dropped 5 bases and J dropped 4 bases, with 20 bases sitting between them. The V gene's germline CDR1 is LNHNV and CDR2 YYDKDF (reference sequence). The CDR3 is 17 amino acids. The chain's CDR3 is CATSSHLRGVSNEKLFF. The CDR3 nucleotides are TGTGCCACCAGCTCCCATCTTCGGGGAGTAAGTAATGAAAAACTGTTTTTT.

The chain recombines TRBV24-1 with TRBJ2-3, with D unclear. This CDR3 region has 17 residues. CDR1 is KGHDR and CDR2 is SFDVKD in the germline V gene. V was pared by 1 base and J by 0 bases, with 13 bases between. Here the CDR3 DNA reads TGTGCCACCAGTGATTTAAGGAGCTCCTCTAGCACAGATACGCAGTATTTT. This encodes CATSDLRSSSSTDTQYF.

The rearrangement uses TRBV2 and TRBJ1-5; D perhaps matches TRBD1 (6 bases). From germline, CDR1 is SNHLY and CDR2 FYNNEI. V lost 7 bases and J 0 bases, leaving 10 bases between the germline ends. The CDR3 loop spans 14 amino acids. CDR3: CASKGTYSNQPQHF. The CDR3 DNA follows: TGTGCCAGCAAGGGGACATATAGCAATCAGCCCCAGCATTTT.